This T cell receptor (beta chain) was captured in a study of T-cell reconstitution after alpha-beta-depleted transplantation in children (TCRdb year 2016). Background on the whole study: The study quantitatively tracked T-cell immune reconstitution after TCRalphabeta/CD19-depleted allogeneic hematopoietic cell transplantation in children using TCR repertoire profiling.

Preparation of the library involved PCR. The listed sequencing device is Illumina HiSeq 2500. To normalize quantification of the TCRbeta repertoire, the TCR libraries were built with molecular barcoding that relied on unique molecular identifiers. The public reads were reanalyzed by TCRdb: fastp trimming at Q25, MiXCR alignment, in-frame beta chains only. Records with the same CDR3 protein are collapsed into one entry carrying the most frequent genes and DNA. This sample lists around 190,000 distinct CDR3 sequences; under 8.5% were detected once. The top ten clonotypes cover just over 5.5% of the sample. This clonotype was seen only a few times. No antigen is known for it. Per-base quality was not reported, and no clone a single base away is much larger than it. The CDR3 has 11 amino acids, counting the end cysteine and phenylalanine. Left in the record is the CDR3 DNA by itself, 33 bases read in frame from the first base. V and J lose 7 bases and 5 bases, and a span of 8 bases separates them. Per the germline V gene, SNHLY is the CDR1 and FYNNEI is the CDR2.

The treatment or condition label on this specimen signifies: allogeneic hematopoietic cell transplantation with graft depleted of TCRalphabeta T cells and CD19 B cells. Transplant recipients were children who received TCRalphabeta/CD19-depleted allogeneic hematopoietic cell grafts. Overall results and qualifications from the work: In some patients, the high TCRbeta diversity seen at day 60 was put down to recipient T cells and intrathymic progenitors that had survived conditioning. Hyperexpanded clone frequencies declined over subsequent months; after one year, T-cell counts and TCRbeta diversity were mostly attributed to newly produced T cells. About two months after transplant, the apparently early recovery of alphabetaT-cell counts reportedly depended on just several hundred clones that had expanded rapidly and came from non-depleted graft cells.

This clonotype was obtained from a boy aged 2-15 years with acute lymphoblastic leukemia, due to receive a stem cell transplant. The receptor chain draws on TRBV2 and TRBJ2-5, with no reliable assignment of the D segment. Sequenced material: PBMCs, taken before TCRalphabeta/CD19-depleted stem cell transplant. The bases are TGTGCCAGCAATGCGAGGGAGACCCAGTACTTC. The translation is CASNARETQYF.